This TCR beta chain emerged from a study of T cells after yellow fever vaccination. About the study: When fractions had low cell numbers, they were prepared with SMART-Seq v4 Ultra Low Input. Study outcomes and limitations: FACS-sorted repertoires could harbor abundant contaminating bulk-population clonotypes. A weaker but faster secondary response was observed, peaking on day 5 versus 15.

This clonotype was found a few times. No antigen is known for it. This CDR3 has 12 residues. Trimming shortened V by 2 bases and J by 8 bases, and 7 bases separated the two germline ends. Germline V gene sequence: CDR1 MNHEY, CDR2 SMNVEV (reference sequence). From the 5' RACE reads, TCRdb called clonotypes with MiXCR, one entry per CDR3 protein. The sample yields 620,000 or so distinct CDR3 sequences, around 12% seen once. The TCR sequence derives from a man aged 30 to 39 who received the YFV17D yellow fever vaccine. This specimen was PBMCs, taken on the day of the yellow fever booster vaccination. The chain is built from TRBV27 and TRBJ2-1, with D unclear. This CDR3 is CASSLTLHEQFF. The CDR3 DNA reads TGTGCCAGCAGTTTAACATTGCATGAGCAGTTCTTC.